This T cell receptor (beta chain) was sequenced for a study of T cells in Graves' hyperthyroidism and ophthalmopathy. It was RNA transcripts that yielded the amplified TCR beta CDR3 regions. The TCR CDR3 was amplified in a first-round RT-PCR using the HTBI primer set. A single record per CDR3 protein comes from TCRdb applying MiXCR to the multiplex PCR reads. The table has about 360,000 distinct CDR3 sequences, 25% seen once; the top ten hold less than 75%. Overall study results and limits: Ophthalmopathy was model-predicted a median about six months pre-onset.

This clonotype has only a few counts. Antigen unknown. Criteria for exclusion of patients were uncontrolled infection, other autoimmune disease, pregnancy or lactation. For the diagnoses, clinical symptoms, serum thyroxine and TRAb, thyroid ultrasound and orbital computed tomography were used. The PBMCs studied were ones that came from 8 to 10 ml fresh peripheral blood. The CDR3 runs 14 residues. V lost 5 bases, J lost 10 bases, and 15 bases lay in between. Per the germline V gene, CDR1 is LGHDT and CDR2 is YNNKEL (reference sequence). The clonotype originates from a man in his forties or fifties with Graves' hyperthyroidism. The chain uses TRBV3-1 and TRBJ1-6; D may be TRBD1 (5 bases). Sample: blood. The DNA for the CDR3 is TGTGCCAGCAGCTGGGGACGGGAAGAATCACCCCTCCACTTT. It is translated as CASSWGREESPLHF.